This entry lists 15 T cell receptor beta chains sequenced from one sample in a study of response to subunit inactivated influenza vaccine. TCRdb itself ran the RT-PCR reads through MiXCR, one entry per CDR3 protein. The sample has 800,000 or so distinct CDR3 sequences; roughly 20% are singletons. This sample comprised PBMCs from blood, obtained around 5 days after vaccination. The receptors were gathered from a man aged 50 to 59 who received an inactivated influenza vaccine.

V and J are TRBV14 and TRBJ2-7; 7 bases map to TRBD1. The CDR3 has 15 residues. J was trimmed by 2 bases and V by 3 bases; bases with no gene match: 7. Germline CDR1 is SGHDN and CDR2 is FVKESK. For the CDR3, the DNA is TGTGCCAGCAGCCACCCGGACAGGCCGACCTACGAGCAGTACTTC. It specifies CASSHPDRPTYEQYF.

The chain uses TRBV6-6 and TRBJ2-1, with 7 nucleotides matching TRBD2. The length of the CDR3 is 13 residues. Germline CDR1 MNHNY, CDR2 SVGAGI (reference sequence). J was trimmed by 10 bases and V by 5 bases; bases with no gene match: 8. This CDR3 reads CASSRLAVIEQFF. In DNA form, the CDR3 reads TGTGCCAGCAGTCGGCTAGCGGTCATCGAGCAGTTCTTC.

The V call is TRBV4-1, the J call TRBJ2-4, with 7 nucleotides matching TRBD1. The V segment lost 3 bases and the J segment 4 bases; nucleotides outside the gene matches: 6. In germline, CDR1 is MGHRA, CDR2 YSYEKL. CDR3 length: 15 amino acids. CDR3 protein: CASSQEGGVKNIQYF. The CDR3 nucleotides are TGCGCCAGCAGCCAGGAAGGGGGCGTAAAAAACATTCAGTACTTC.

This chain links TRBV20-1 with TRBJ2-5, with D possibly TRBD1 on 6 matching bases. CDR1 is DFQATT and CDR2 is SNEGSKA in the germline V gene (reference sequence). V lost 6 bases and J lost 1, with 12 bases in between. The CDR3 is made up of 13 amino acids. Here the CDR3 DNA reads TGCAGTGCCAACAGGGCTCTCCAAGAGACCCAGTACTTC. Its translation is CSANRALQETQYF.

The rearrangement joins TRBV12-3 or TRBV12-4 to TRBJ2-1; D not resolved. The V end was cut by 6 bases, the J end by 4 bases, with 10 bases between. The CDR3 totals 13 residues. CDR3 sequence reads: CASSASRYNEQFF. In DNA form, the CDR3 reads TGTGCCAGCAGCGCGTCGCGATACAATGAGCAGTTCTTC.

The J gene is TRBJ2-7, the V gene TRBV11-2; 12 bases line up with TRBD2. The CDR3 contains 15 residues. Trimming removed 3 bases from V and 5 bases from J; junction bases left unmatched: 5. Germline values: CDR1 SGHAT, CDR2 FQNNGV. The chain's CDR3 is CASSLTSGGVHEQYF. CDR3 sequence (DNA): TGTGCCAGCAGCTTGACTAGCGGGGGAGTTCACGAGCAGTACTTC.

The J gene is TRBJ2-5, the V gene TRBV20-1; TRBD1 matches at 7 bases. V lost 0 bases and J lost 3; bases outside the gene matches: 4. From germline, CDR1 is DFQATT and CDR2 SNEGSKA (reference sequence). This CDR3 has 14 residues. CDR3 coding DNA: TGCAGTGCTAGAGATCCGACAGGGAAAGAGACCCAGTACTTC. Encoded protein: CSARDPTGKETQYF.

This clonotype appeared a few times. The chain has TRBV6-5 and TRBJ2-3; 10 nucleotides agree with TRBD2. Germline V gives CDR1 MNHEY, CDR2 SVGAGI. This CDR3 has 16 amino acids. V lost 2 bases to trimming and J lost 2 bases; unmatched junction nucleotides: 4. CDR3 sequence reads: CASSYPAGGTTDTQYF. In nucleotides, the CDR3 is TGTGCCAGCAGTTACCCAGCGGGGGGGACCACAGATACGCAGTATTTT.

The V gene is TRBV20-1, the J gene TRBJ2-1; 8 nucleotides match TRBD2. The germline CDR1 and CDR2 sequences are DFQATT and SNEGSKA (reference sequence). V gave up 0 bases and J gave up 10 bases; unmatched junction bases: 11. The CDR3 consists of 15 residues. CDR3 in amino acids: CSARDTARGEGEQFF. CDR3 coding DNA: TGCAGTGCTAGAGATACGGCGCGGGGGGAAGGGGAGCAGTTCTTC.

This clonotype was picked up a small number of times. The rearrangement joins TRBV28 to TRBJ1-5; D possibly corresponds to TRBD1 (5 bases). The CDR3 consists of 14 residues. Germline CDR1 MDHEN, CDR2 SYDVKM. The V gene lost 8 bases and the J gene lost 2 bases, with 13 bases spanning the gap. CDR3 protein: CASYRGWGNQPQHF. The CDR3 DNA sequence: TGTGCCAGCTACCGGGGCTGGGGCAATCAGCCCCAGCATTTT.

This clonotype was recorded a few times. V usage is TRBV5-6 and J usage is TRBJ2-2; D may be TRBD1 (5 bases). Germline CDR1 SGHDT, CDR2 YYEEEE. The CDR3 totals 18 residues. V gave up 1 base and J gave up 1 base, with 17 bases separating them. Here the CDR3 reads CASSLLGAGTLNTGELFF. DNA of the CDR3: TGTGCCAGCAGCTTGTTAGGGGCCGGAACCTTGAACACCGGGGAGCTGTTTTTT.

V usage is TRBV6-5 and J usage is TRBJ2-5; TRBD2 matches 7 bases. The CDR3 contains 15 residues. V lost 3 bases and J lost 2; bases outside the gene matches: 6. In germline, CDR1 is MNHEY, CDR2 SVGAGI. The CDR3 region has the DNA TGTGCCAGCAGTTATTCGGGAGGCACGCAAGAGACCCAGTACTTC. This translates into CASSYSGGTQETQYF.

This clonotype has at least ten counts. J is TRBJ1-5 and V is TRBV12-3 or TRBV12-4; 8 bases line up with TRBD1. CDR3 length equals 16 residues. The ends lost 1 base at V and 7 bases at J; junction bases unmatched: 9. The CDR3 region is CASSLGDRGWGQPQHF. The CDR3, as DNA: TGTGCCAGCAGTTTAGGAGACAGGGGCTGGGGACAGCCCCAGCATTTT.

The genes are TRBV2 and TRBJ2-5, with 8 bases matching TRBD1. The junction had 21 bases not matched to a gene; V was cut back by 11 bases and J by 1 base. Germline V gene lookup returns CDR1 SNHLY and CDR2 FYNNEI. The CDR3 consists of 18 residues. The CDR3 bases are TGTGCCCTCAGTTTTGGGTCACAGGGGGAATCTAGCCAAGAGACCCAGTACTTC. This sequence encodes CALSFGSQGESSQETQYF.

The chain couples TRBV12-3 or TRBV12-4 to TRBJ1-2, with TRBD1 as a possible D gene (5 bases). This CDR3 comprises 11 residues. The ends were cut back, 11 bases at V and 6 bases at J, with 13 bases in the middle. The CDR3 bases are TGTGCCGCTCACTGGGGGAATGGCTACACCTTC. Its protein product is CAAHWGNGYTF.